One T cell receptor (beta chain) is described in this entry. The data belong to a study of shared clonotypes between healthy human individuals. Study at large: CD4 naive and CD4 memory each took three plates per donor, while CD8 naive took two and CD8 memory one.

This CDR3 is built from 13 residues. Germline CDR1 and CDR2: SNHLY and FYNNEI. V was pared by 8 bases and J by 2 bases, with 11 bases between. Repertoires were generated with immunoSEQ multiplex PCR, while TCRdb's copy carries only in-frame clones and drops some. The data show 500,000 to 550,000 clones, about 96% seen once. Material for sequencing was naive CD4+ T cells sorted from blood. Subset described: CD45RA+ positively selected. The gene calls are TRBV2 and TRBJ2-3, with D possibly TRBD2 on 5 matching bases. This receptor was taken from a woman in her 30s in good health. The CDR3 bases are TGTGCCAGCCTGGCTAGCCACACAGATACGCAGTATTTT. It specifies CASLASHTDTQYF.